Detailed here is one TCR beta chain. Some clones are missing from TCRdb's copy, which holds only in-frame ones; the method was immunoSEQ multiplex PCR. The data contain more than 150,000 clones, about 91% of them singletons. The data originate from a study of T cell responses to AZD1222 COVID-19 vaccine. The CDR3 runs to 14 residues. Germline trimming cut 5 bases from V and 8 bases from J; bases unmatched to any gene: 4. CDR1 MNHEY and CDR2 SVGEGT come from the germline V gene. The source of this sequence is an adult in good health. The material was peripheral blood, obtained on day 0 of AZD1222 vaccination. This chain links TRBV6-2 or TRBV6-3 with TRBJ1-6, with 9 bases identical to TRBD1. CDR3 loop: CASSTQGAHSPLHF. The CDR3 DNA sequence: TGTGCCAGCAGTACACAGGGGGCACATTCACCCCTCCACTTT.